The sample holds many counts of the clone carrying this T cell receptor beta chain. The V gene's germline CDR1 is SGHNT and CDR2 YENEEA. The CDR3 length is 15 residues. J was trimmed by 0 bases and V by 2 bases; bases with no gene match: 1. Using RNA transcripts as the source, TCR beta CDR3 regions were amplified. Primed by the HTBI set, a first-round RT-PCR was run on the TCR CDR3. TCRdb re-derived calls from the multiplex PCR reads in MiXCR, one entry per CDR3 protein. Among 550,000 to 650,000 distinct CDR3 sequences listed, 12% to 15% were seen once. The data were taken from a study of T cells in Graves' hyperthyroidism and ophthalmopathy.

The sample consisted of blood. The receptor comes from a woman aged 40 to 50 with Graves' hyperthyroidism. The chain joins TRBV11-3 to TRBJ2-1; 7 nucleotides match TRBD2. CDR3 nucleotide sequence: TGTGCCAGCAGCTTAATAGCGGGCTCCTACAATGAGCAGTTCTTC. This gives the protein CASSLIAGSYNEQFF. The full variable domain, in which reference TRBV11-3 and TRBJ2-1 provide the parts outside the CDR3, is EAGVVQSPRYKIIEKKQPVAFWCNPISGHNTLYWYLQNLGQGPELLIRYENEEAVDDSQLPKDRFSAERLKGVDSTLKIQPAELGDSAVYLCASSLIAGSYNEQFFGPGTRLTVL.